These 22 T cell receptor beta chains were all obtained from the same sample, sequenced in a study of blood T cell repertoires in COVID-19 (dated by TCRdb to 2019 to 2021). Library creation used the immunoSEQ multiplex PCR assay. Not all clones reach the TCRdb copy of this immuneACCESS table, which keeps in-frame sequences only. Checked studies attribute under half of the gap to unresolved V genes and leave the rest unexplained. This sample is represented by 310,000 or so clones; 86% of them were singletons. The ten largest make up around 1.5% of the sample. Sequences were obtained from peripheral blood. All receptors come from a woman aged 45-60 years with acute or convalescent COVID-19.

This clone was seen a few times. J is TRBJ2-3 and V is TRBV19; D is unresolved. V was cut by 7 bases and J by 2 bases, with 7 bases left in between. CDR3 length: 12 amino acids. CDR1 LNHDA and CDR2 SQIVND come from the germline V gene (reference sequence). The CDR3 protein is CASTGYTDTQYF. The CDR3 coding sequence is TGTGCCAGTACGGGTTACACAGATACGCAGTATTTT.

The chain combines TRBV18 with TRBJ2-7; the D gene is possibly TRBD2 (5 bases). This CDR3 is built from 14 residues. V lost 6 bases and J 0 bases, leaving 12 bases between the germline ends. From germline, CDR1 is KGHSH and CDR2 LQKENI. In DNA form, the CDR3 reads TGTGCCAGCTCCCCGGGGAGAGCCTCCTACGAGCAGTACTTC. It is translated as CASSPGRASYEQYF.

The J gene is TRBJ1-1, the V gene TRBV19; D perhaps matches TRBD1 (6 bases). V dropped 3 bases and J dropped 1 base, with 9 bases sitting between them. In germline, CDR1 is LNHDA, CDR2 SQIVND (reference sequence). The CDR3 consists of 14 residues. For the CDR3, the DNA is TGTGCCAGTAGTATCAGGGGTAAGAACACTGAAGCTTTCTTT. Translated, it gives CASSIRGKNTEAFF.

This chain connects TRBV2 to TRBJ1-3; possible D gene TRBD1, 5 bases. Germline V gives CDR1 SNHLY, CDR2 FYNNEI. Deletions cut 7 bases from V and 0 bases from J, with 13 bases between. The CDR3 has 15 residues. The CDR3 coding sequence is TGTGCCAGCAACCTTAGGGGAGGCTCTGGAAACACCATATATTTT. Residues: CASNLRGGSGNTIYF.

This sequence joins TRBV6-5 and TRBJ2-7; 7 positions agree with TRBD2. The CDR3 has 15 residues. The V and J ends lost 7 bases and 3 bases, in that order; junction bases with no gene match: 12. Germline values: CDR1 MNHEY, CDR2 SVGAGI. CDR3 coding DNA: TGTGCCAGCACCCGTTTGGCTAGCGGCCACTACGAGCAGTACTTC. It specifies CASTRLASGHYEQYF.

For this clone: Other DNA sequences in this specimen translate into the identical CDR3. The chain carries TRBV5-1 and TRBJ1-3; D is perhaps TRBD1 (6 bases). The CDR3 totals 14 residues. V was clipped by 1 base and J by 1 base, with 6 bases between them. Germline V CDR1 and CDR2: SGHRS, YFSETQ. CDR3 region: CASSLQGSGNTIYF. Here the CDR3 DNA reads TGCGCCAGCAGCTTGCAGGGGTCTGGAAACACCATATATTTT.

This clone has only a few counts. V is TRBV6-4 and J is TRBJ2-7, with 8 bases fitting TRBD1. The CDR3 consists of 13 residues. CDR1 and CDR2 (germline): MRHNA, SNTAGT. The junction had 3 bases not matched to a gene; V was cut back by 8 bases and J by 0 bases. The CDR3 DNA reads as TGTGCCAGCTGGACAGGGAACTCCTACGAGCAGTACTTC. Translated, it gives CASWTGNSYEQYF.

The rearrangement joins TRBV27 to TRBJ2-7; 10 nucleotides line up with TRBD1. Germline V CDR1 and CDR2: MNHEY, SMNVEV (reference sequence). V shed 5 bases and J 5 bases; nucleotides not matched to a gene: 6. The CDR3 extends over 14 amino acids. The CDR3 loop reads CASSRTGTGDEQYF. The CDR3 nucleotides are TGTGCCAGCAGTCGAACCGGGACAGGGGACGAGCAGTACTTC.

The CDR3 sequence: CASSLVVGGTGMFHEQYF. The CDR3 DNA is TGTGCCAGCAGCTTAGTCGTCGGCGGGACAGGCATGTTCCACGAGCAGTACTTC. The V gene is TRBV7-2, the J gene TRBJ2-7, with 8 bases aligning to TRBD1. Germline values: CDR1 SGHTA, CDR2 FQGNSA. Trimming cost V 1 base and J 5 bases; bases outside gene matches: 16. The CDR3 runs 18 residues.

This clone was recorded a few times. This chain joins TRBV28 and TRBJ1-4; TRBD1 aligns across 8 bases. V lost 6 bases, J lost 5 bases, and 8 bases stayed unmatched. Germline lookup yields CDR1 MDHEN and CDR2 SYDVKM. This CDR3 contains 15 residues. The CDR3 DNA sequence: TGTGCCAGCAGACCCGGGACAGGATTGAATGAAAAACTGTTTTTT. It is translated as CASRPGTGLNEKLFF.

The V call is TRBV11-3, the J call TRBJ2-1, with D tentatively TRBD1 (6 bases). The length of the CDR3 is 13 residues. The germline gives CDR1 SGHNT, CDR2 YENEEA. V lost 10 bases, J lost 5 bases, and 15 bases lay in between. In DNA, the CDR3 is TGTGCCATTCCGATAAGGGGGAACAATGAGCAGTTCTTC. It codes for CAIPIRGNNEQFF.

The J gene is TRBJ1-2, the V gene TRBV30; D gene uncertain. The germline V gene encodes CDR1 GTSNPN and CDR2 SVGIG (reference sequence). This CDR3 has 12 amino acids. The V end was cut by 0 bases, the J end by 7 bases, with 9 bases between. The CDR3 DNA follows: TGTGCCTGGAGTGTACGGGGAAGTGGCTACACCTTC. This gives the protein CAWSVRGSGYTF.

V gene TRBV7-6 combines with J gene TRBJ1-5; 12 positions match TRBD1. Germline CDR1 SGHVS, CDR2 FNYEAQ. The ends lost 1 base at V and 1 base at J; junction bases unmatched: 5. This CDR3 has 18 amino acids. The DNA for the CDR3 is TGTGCCAGCAGCTTAGTTCCGGGACAGGGGGCAAGCAATCAGCCCCAGCATTTT. This encodes CASSLVPGQGASNQPQHF.

The genes are TRBV24-1 and TRBJ2-1, with TRBD1 matching over 10 bases. V shed 4 bases, J shed 6 bases, and the junction held 8 bases outside the gene matches. There are 16 residues in the CDR3. The germline CDR1 and CDR2 sequences are KGHDR and SFDVKD. CDR3 sequence (DNA): TGTGCCACCAGTGACCCGGGACAGGGGCACTCCAATGAGCAGTTCTTC. Translating it yields CATSDPGQGHSNEQFF.

V and J are TRBV7-2 and TRBJ2-3; 11 positions agree with TRBD2. The V segment lost 7 bases and the J segment 6 bases; nucleotides outside the gene matches: 9. Germline V gene data show CDR1 as SGHTA and CDR2 as FQGNSA. The CDR3 is 15 amino acids. CDR3 coding DNA: TGTGCCAGCAACTCTCTAGCGGGAGGCAGGGATACGCAGTATTTT. Translating it yields CASNSLAGGRDTQYF.

The chain uses TRBV2 and TRBJ1-2; 9 bases map to TRBD1. Germline loops: CDR1 SNHLY, CDR2 FYNNEI. V shed 3 bases and J 4 bases; nucleotides not matched to a gene: 0. The CDR3 length is 13 residues. In nucleotides, the CDR3 is TGTGCCAGCAGTGAGACAGGGGGCTATGGCTACACCTTC. It translates to CASSETGGYGYTF. The full variable domain, rest sourced from reference TRBV2 and TRBJ1-2, is EPEVTQTPSHQVTQMGQEVILRCVPISNHLYFYWYRQILGQKVEFLVSFYNNEISEKSEIFDDQFSVERPDGSNFTLKIRSTKLEDSAMYFCASSETGGYGYTFGSGTRLTVV.

The rearrangement uses TRBV4-3 and TRBJ1-2; D is undetermined. In germline, CDR1 is LGHNA, CDR2 YSLEER. This CDR3 spans 14 amino acids. The germline V and J ends were trimmed by 1 base and 3 bases, with 9 bases remaining between them. The CDR3 is CASSQVMGDYGYTF. Written as DNA, the CDR3 is TGCGCCAGCAGCCAAGTCATGGGAGACTATGGCTACACCTTC.

The chain uses TRBV18 and TRBJ2-1, with TRBD2 as a possible D gene (6 bases). The V end was cut by 0 bases, the J end by 3 bases, with 9 bases between. The CDR3 totals 15 residues. The germline V gene encodes CDR1 KGHSH and CDR2 LQKENI. The CDR3: CASSPPAGGYNEQFF. CDR3 nucleotides: TGTGCCAGCTCACCACCAGCCGGGGGCTACAATGAGCAGTTCTTC.

The chain employs TRBV19 and TRBJ1-2, with 8 positions matching TRBD1. J was trimmed by 6 bases and V by 3 bases; bases with no gene match: 9. This CDR3 has 15 amino acids. Germline V gene sequence: CDR1 LNHDA, CDR2 SQIVND (reference sequence). The CDR3 here is CASSMEAGGRHGYTF. In nucleotides, the CDR3 is TGTGCCAGTAGTATGGAGGCAGGGGGCCGGCATGGCTACACCTTC.

The chain is built from TRBV29-1 and TRBJ2-1, with 10 bases lining up with TRBD2. Germline CDR1 and CDR2: SQVTM and ANQGSEA. The CDR3 is 17 amino acids. Trimming removed 8 bases from V and 6 bases from J; junction bases left unmatched: 19. This CDR3 is CSTAGLAGESYGNEQFF. As DNA, the CDR3 is TGCAGCACCGCGGGGCTAGCGGGAGAATCCTACGGCAATGAGCAGTTCTTC.

Here the CDR3 reads CASSSAGTVNTEAFF. The CDR3 DNA follows: TGTGCCAGCAGCTCTGCCGGGACAGTAAACACTGAAGCTTTCTTT. This sequence joins TRBV7-3 and TRBJ1-1; 7 bases match TRBD1. The CDR3 extends over 15 amino acids. CDR1 is SGHTA, CDR2 FQGTGA, per germline. Losses at the gene ends were 4 bases for V and 2 bases for J; bases not matched to a gene: 7.

CDR3 protein: CASGLGLTSGRANTQYF. The CDR3, as DNA: TGTGCTAGTGGTTTGGGGCTCACTAGCGGGAGAGCAAATACGCAGTATTTT. The rearrangement joins TRBV12-5 to TRBJ2-3; 11 nucleotides align to TRBD2. Trimming removed 1 base from V and 7 bases from J; junction bases left unmatched: 10. The CDR3 loop spans 17 amino acids. Germline V gives CDR1 LGHNT, CDR2 FRNRAP.